In its sample, the clone carrying this T cell receptor (beta chain) was seen a few times. The antigen remains undetermined. The V end was cut by 1 base, the J end by 3 bases, with 12 bases between. CDR1 SEHNR and CDR2 FQNEAQ come from the germline V gene (reference sequence). The CDR3 extends over 16 amino acids. This entry is derived from a study of beta chain features in type 1 diabetes. Study overall: Taken together, all samples contributed approximately 110,000,000 examined sorted cells. Study-wide points: In patients and controls equally, PCR might favor templates that are shorter. Within patients, naive, central memory and Treg TCRB repertoires seemed more similar than within healthy donors.

The entirety of the isolated RNA underwent reverse transcription, so expressed TCRB transcripts were sequenced. The assay was immunoSEQ multiplex PCR, and TCRdb's table has in-frame clones only and misses some. The profile shows about 900,000 clones, 15% to 20% of them singletons. This clonotype was obtained from a woman aged 18-30 years in good health. This sequence joins TRBV7-9 and TRBJ1-4, with D perhaps TRBD1 (6 bases). Sequenced material: naive CD4+ T cells from blood. The DNA of the CDR3 is TGTGCCAGCAGCTTAGGATCGGGACAACCTAATGAAAAACTGTTTTTT. Translation gives CASSLGSGQPNEKLFF.